A single sample is the source of the 13 T cell receptor beta chains below, sequenced in a study of T cells after yellow fever vaccination. TCRdb analysed the 5' RACE reads with MiXCR anew, one entry per CDR3 protein. In the table there are roughly 310,000 distinct CDR3 sequences, 8.7% of which are singletons. This sample comprised PBMCs, obtained on the day of the first yellow fever vaccination. The receptors originated from a young man who received the YFV17D yellow fever vaccine.

At least ten counts were recorded for this clonotype. This rearrangement joins TRBV6-5 to TRBJ2-2, with D maybe TRBD2 (7 bases). This CDR3 comprises 14 residues. V lost 4 bases and J lost 4, with 10 bases in between. Germline V gene sequence: CDR1 MNHEY, CDR2 SVGAGI. CDR3 region: CASSWGGLTGELFF. DNA for the CDR3: TGTGCCAGCAGTTGGGGGGGGCTCACCGGGGAGCTGTTTTTT.

The chain joins TRBV6-1 to TRBJ2-7; 8 bases are shared with TRBD1. V shed 2 bases, J shed 4 bases, and the junction held 7 bases outside the gene matches. The CDR3 extends over 15 amino acids. The germline V gene encodes CDR1 MNHNS and CDR2 SASEGT. This CDR3 is CASSEPGQGSYEQYF. The CDR3 nucleotides are TGTGCCAGCAGTGAACCTGGACAGGGATCTTACGAGCAGTACTTC.

The rearrangement uses TRBV19 and TRBJ2-7; D might be TRBD1 (6 bases). The germline V gene encodes CDR1 LNHDA and CDR2 SQIVND (reference sequence). Trimming took off 9 bases at V and 6 bases at J, with 18 bases between the two ends. The length of the CDR3 is 13 residues. The CDR3 loop reads CARRTVCRGEQYV. The CDR3 coding sequence is TGTGCCAGGAGGACAGTTTGTCGGGGCGAGCAGTACGTC.

This clonotype was seen at least ten times. The chain carries TRBV5-1 and TRBJ1-1; 8 bases are a match to TRBD1. Trimming at V came to 3 bases and at J to 1 base, leaving 2 bases not matched to a gene. The CDR3 has 14 amino acids. Looked up from germline, CDR1 is SGHRS and CDR2 is YFSETQ. The CDR3: CASSSGTGNTEAFF. The CDR3 nucleotides are TGCGCCAGCAGCTCCGGGACAGGGAACACTGAAGCTTTCTTT.

The J gene is TRBJ2-7, the V gene TRBV6-5; D possibly uses TRBD1 or TRBD2 (6 bases each). Per germline, CDR1 MNHEY and CDR2 SVGAGI. This CDR3 contains 14 residues. V lost 2 bases, J lost 5 bases, and 13 bases lay in between. The DNA of the CDR3 is TGTGCCAGCAGTTACGGAGGGGGGATGGACGAGCAGTACTTC. Translating it yields CASSYGGGMDEQYF.

V and J are TRBV4-1 and TRBJ2-3; D remains ambiguous. Germline assignment: CDR1 MGHRA and CDR2 YSYEKL. V was shortened by 7 bases and J by 3 bases, with 11 bases between the two germline ends. CDR3 size: 13 residues. CDR3 sequence: CASTRPETDTQYF. The CDR3 coding sequence is TGCGCCAGCACCCGCCCCGAGACAGATACGCAGTATTTT.

The chain has TRBV30 and TRBJ1-4; no firm D call. The CDR3 spans 15 residues. In germline, CDR1 is GTSNPN, CDR2 SVGIG (reference sequence). Between the trimmed V and J ends, which lost 0 bases and 10 bases, there was a span of 18 bases. The chain's CDR3 is CAWSVLGPLTGKLFF. CDR3 nucleotides: TGTGCCTGGAGTGTACTCGGGCCGTTAACGGGAAAACTGTTTTTT.

In its sample, this clonotype was seen many times. This sequence joins TRBV5-5 and TRBJ2-3, with D possibly matching TRBD2 (6 bases). V gave up 0 bases and J gave up 4 bases, with 12 bases separating them. CDR1 is SGHKS and CDR2 is YYEKEE in the germline V gene (reference sequence). The CDR3 sequence is 15 residues long. The DNA for the CDR3 is TGTGCCAGCAGCTTGGTCAGCGGGTCCGCAGATACGCAGTATTTT. Translation: CASSLVSGSADTQYF.

The chain couples TRBV9 to TRBJ2-5, with D possibly matching TRBD2 (6 bases). V was cut by 4 bases and J by 2 bases, with 15 bases left in between. The CDR3 covers 15 residues. The V gene's germline CDR1 is SGDLS and CDR2 YYNGEE. CDR3 sequence (DNA): TGTGCCAGCAGCCCCAGTGGGGGGATACAAGAGACCCAGTACTTC. Translation: CASSPSGGIQETQYF.

Many counts were recorded for this clonotype. V gene TRBV3-1 combines with J gene TRBJ1-5; possibly TRBD1 for D (5 bases). Trimming cost V 4 bases and J 0 bases, with 7 bases left between them. Germline CDR1 LGHDT, CDR2 YNNKEL (reference sequence). The CDR3 is made up of 14 amino acids. The CDR3 DNA reads as TGTGCCAGCAGCCGGGGGGTTAGCAATCAGCCCCAGCATTTT. It specifies CASSRGVSNQPQHF.

This clonotype was picked up many times. This sequence joins TRBV4-1 and TRBJ1-1; 7 bases fit TRBD1. The ends lost 5 bases at V and 1 base at J; junction bases unmatched: 7. The CDR3 is 15 residues long. Germline V gives CDR1 MGHRA, CDR2 YSYEKL. The CDR3 DNA reads as TGCGCCAGCAGCTACCCGGGACAGCCGAACACTGAAGCTTTCTTT. Translation gives CASSYPGQPNTEAFF.

This clonotype was counted ten times or more. This chain joins TRBV7-2 and TRBJ2-3; weak D call: TRBD1 (6 bases). Germline CDR1 is SGHTA and CDR2 is FQGNSA. The V end was cut by 8 bases, the J end by 5 bases, with 14 bases between. The CDR3 consists of 13 residues. Here the CDR3 DNA reads TGTGCCAGCGCTGGACAGACCGGAGATACGCAGTATTTT. Protein sequence: CASAGQTGDTQYF.

The V gene is TRBV7-2, the J gene TRBJ2-3; TRBD2 aligns across 9 bases. The length of the CDR3 is 14 residues. Germline CDR1 is SGHTA and CDR2 is FQGNSA. Trimming cost V 7 bases and J 4 bases; bases outside gene matches: 6. CDR3 sequence: CASTPLAGSDTQYF. As DNA, the CDR3 is TGTGCCAGCACGCCTCTAGCGGGGTCAGATACGCAGTATTTT.